These T cell receptor beta chains were read from a single sample in a study of neurological immune-mediated disorders. Using its own MiXCR run on the 5' RACE reads, TCRdb lists one record per CDR3 protein. The table records 30,000 or so distinct CDR3 sequences, roughly 12% of them present only once. The sequenced sample was PBMCs. These receptors came from a man aged 55 to 70 in good health. CDR3s include the opening cysteine and the closing phenylalanine or tryptophan. Some rows have no size entry. The others give once, few or many, or a class for an expanded clone.

j_call	clone_size	v_call	cdr3_length	cdr3_aa
TRBJ1-4	.	TRBV5-1	15	CASSRSGTLNEKLFF
TRBJ2-2	many	TRBV5-5	17	CASSLGTGGLNTGELFF
TRBJ2-7	medium-sized	TRBV9	14	CASSPSPGAYEQYF
TRBJ2-7	.	TRBV29-1	13	CSVEEGGSGEQYF
TRBJ2-7	many	TRBV20-1	13	CSASPGQRYEQYF
TRBJ2-7	many	TRBV7-9	14	CASSLVTASYEQYF
TRBJ2-7	many	TRBV20-1	12	CSARGTSYEQYF
TRBJ2-1	many	TRBV5-1	17	CASSQYTGASSYNEQFF
TRBJ2-1	.	TRBV7-3	15	CASSLQPGQVAEQFF
TRBJ2-3	many	TRBV5-6	14	CASSLPRSTDTQYF
TRBJ2-1	many	TRBV4-3	15	CASSQDWRLYNEQFF
TRBJ2-1	many	TRBV20-1	15	CSALAQGMVYNEQFF
TRBJ2-7	many	TRBV11-3	14	CASSSGVSSYEQYF
TRBJ2-1	many	TRBV7-2	15	CASSPRGAGAREQFF
TRBJ2-7	.	TRBV7-8	14	CASSLAQVLVEQYF
TRBJ2-3	many	TRBV7-2	14	CASSFRGGTDTQYF
TRBJ1-2	.	TRBV20-1	15	CSALGQGGSNYDYTF
TRBJ2-3	many	TRBV20-1	16	CSASSSGRDGTDTQYF
TRBJ2-3	medium-sized	TRBV7-8	15	CASSLTREGAGTQYF
TRBJ1-1	many	TRBV2	15	CARQGTGDVNTEAFF
TRBJ2-5	many	TRBV20-1	12	CSARAGAETQYF
TRBJ2-7	many	TRBV20-1	13	CSARDLYSYEQYF
TRBJ2-3	many	TRBV24-1	18	CATSDPAAVREGTDTQYF
TRBJ2-3	many	TRBV7-3	16	CASSTNRGGPTDTQYF
TRBJ1-2	many	TRBV10-3	15	CAISELDSSDRGYTF
TRBJ2-2	many	TRBV10-3	19	CAISESDRGRVLGTGELFF
TRBJ1-1	many	TRBV12-3/TRBV12-4	14	CASRPPAVNTEAFF
TRBJ2-2	many	TRBV11-2	13	CASSPNVAGELFF
TRBJ2-7	many	TRBV28	14	CASSLALASYEQYF